These 31 T cell receptor beta chains share one sample of origin, sequenced in a study of cytomegalovirus exposure and HLA in healthy donors. The PCR contained 60 Vbeta and 13 Jbeta primers. TCRdb's copy holds only in-frame clones and misses some; the assay was immunoSEQ multiplex PCR. Counted here are 150,000 or so clones, 86% occurring once; the ten biggest clones make up around 1.8%. What was sequenced was PBMCs. The receptor set was obtained from a woman aged 18 to 35 in good health and CMV-seronegative.

The chain links TRBV6-1 to TRBJ1-5; no firm D call. Trimming took 6 bases from V and 0 from J, leaving 9 bases between them. The CDR3 has 14 residues. Germline V gene sequence: CDR1 MNHNS, CDR2 SASEGT. The CDR3 is CASSYSPSNQPQHF. The CDR3 DNA follows: TGTGCCAGCAGCTACAGTCCTAGCAATCAGCCCCAGCATTTT.

V and J are TRBV29-1 and TRBJ2-5, with D maybe TRBD1 (6 bases). The DNA end favors TRBJ2-7, so the J call may be wrong. The CDR3 covers 13 residues. Per the germline V gene, CDR1 is SQVTM and CDR2 is ANQGSEA. CDR3 loop: CSVEGASPYEQYF. The CDR3 nucleotides read TGCAGCGTTGAGGGGGCCAGCCCCTACGAGCAGTACTTC.

The CDR3 loop reads CASSLDVAVDYEQYF. As DNA, the CDR3 is TGTGCCAGCAGCTTAGATGTCGCGGTTGACTACGAGCAGTACTTC. The chain has TRBV7-8 and TRBJ2-7; no clear D. CDR1 is SGHVS and CDR2 is FQNEAQ in the germline V gene. This CDR3 spans 15 amino acids. With 1 base removed from V and 3 bases from J, the gap between germline ends came to 13 bases.

This clone was seen a handful of times. V and J are TRBV6-1 and TRBJ1-2; weak D call: TRBD1 (5 bases). Germline V lookup: CDR1 MNHNS, CDR2 SASEGT. The CDR3 runs to 13 residues. V shed 4 bases and J shed 4 bases, with 10 bases lying between them. In DNA, the CDR3 is TGTGCCAGCAGTGCCCAGGGAAGCTATGGCTACACCTTC. This gives the protein CASSAQGSYGYTF.

J is TRBJ1-5 and V is TRBV7-8; D possibly corresponds to TRBD1 (5 bases). This CDR3 is 15 amino acids long. Germline loops: CDR1 SGHVS, CDR2 FQNEAQ. V lost 5 bases and J lost 4, with 15 bases in between. Here the CDR3 DNA reads TGTGCCAGCAGCAACTCCAGGGAGGGGAATCAGCCCCAGCATTTT. It is translated as CASSNSREGNQPQHF.

This sequence joins TRBV6-1 and TRBJ2-7; 9 bases are shared with TRBD1. With V trimmed by 6 bases and J by 6 bases, 6 bases remained unmatched. The CDR3 spans 13 residues. Germline V gives CDR1 MNHNS, CDR2 SASEGT. The CDR3 loop is CASSLGQGLEQYF. CDR3 DNA: TGTGCCAGCAGCCTGGGACAGGGTCTCGAGCAGTACTTC.

The CDR3 coding sequence is TGTGCCAGCAGTGCTAGCGGGGGCACGGAGACCCAGTACTTC. It yields the protein CASSASGGTETQYF. The chain uses TRBV28 and TRBJ2-5; 10 bases line up with TRBD2. Trimming cost V 5 bases and J 5 bases; bases outside gene matches: 5. The germline gives CDR1 MDHEN, CDR2 SYDVKM. This CDR3 region has 14 residues.

The chain couples TRBV19 to TRBJ2-3; 14 positions agree with TRBD2. CDR1 and CDR2 from the germline V gene are LNHDA and SQIVND (reference sequence). This CDR3 has 17 amino acids. V lost 5 bases to trimming and J lost 6 bases; unmatched junction nucleotides: 10. CDR3 amino acids: CASSSSRLAGGRDTQYF. The CDR3 bases are TGTGCCAGTAGTTCTTCCCGACTAGCGGGGGGGCGGGATACGCAGTATTTT.

The chain uses TRBV27 and TRBJ1-5; 9 bases line up with TRBD1. Germline assignment: CDR1 MNHEY and CDR2 SMNVEV (reference sequence). The CDR3 has 16 amino acids. Trimming at V came to 8 bases and at J to 6 bases, leaving 14 bases not matched to a gene. The DNA of the CDR3 is TGTGCCAGCGGCGAACAGGGGGCAGGCAGGGGTCAGCCCCAGCATTTT. It codes for CASGEQGAGRGQPQHF.

In regard to this clone: The same CDR3 can be traced to other DNA sequences in this sample. The V call is TRBV5-1, the J call TRBJ1-5; 10 bases map to TRBD1. This CDR3 is built from 15 residues. The J segment lost 4 bases and the V segment lost 2 bases, leaving 3 bases of the junction unmatched. Germline CDR1 reads SGHRS; CDR2 reads YFSETQ. The CDR3 DNA reads as TGCGCCAGCAGCTTAGGGACAGGGGTGAATCAGCCCCAGCATTTT. This sequence encodes CASSLGTGVNQPQHF. The full variable domain, with the rest looked up from reference TRBV5-1 and TRBJ1-5, is KAGVTQTPRYLIKTRGQQVTLSCSPISGHRSVSWYQQTPGQGLQFLFEYFSETQRNKGNFPGRFSGRQFSNSRSEMNVSTLELGDSALYLCASSLGTGVNQPQHFGDGTRLSIL.

In its sample, this clone was seen once. This chain uses TRBV7-8 with TRBJ1-5, with 9 nucleotides matching TRBD1. CDR1 and CDR2 (germline): SGHVS, FQNEAQ. V lost 1 base, J lost 3 bases, and 4 bases stayed unmatched. The CDR3 runs 16 residues. Here the CDR3 reads CASSLGGTGFNQPQHF. The CDR3 region has the DNA TGTGCCAGCAGCTTAGGGGGGACAGGGTTCAATCAGCCCCAGCATTTT.

The CDR3, as DNA: TGTGCCAGCTCACCAACTAGCGGGAGAGCTGAGGGTCGCGAGCAGTACTTC. Residues: CASSPTSGRAEGREQYF. The chain joins TRBV18 to TRBJ2-7; 11 nucleotides align to TRBD2. V lost 2 bases, J lost 6 bases, and 12 bases stayed unmatched. This CDR3 is 17 amino acids long. Germline CDR1 and CDR2: KGHSH and LQKENI.

The V gene is TRBV5-4, the J gene TRBJ2-5; D is uncertain. V dropped 2 bases and J dropped 3 bases, with 11 bases sitting between them. The germline V gene encodes CDR1 SGHNT and CDR2 YYREEE (reference sequence). This CDR3 has 14 amino acids. The CDR3, as DNA: TGTGCCAGCAGCTTAAGCGCCCCCAAAGAGACCCAGTACTTC. Encoded protein: CASSLSAPKETQYF.

Note on this clone: A read error may produce the germline difference seen at one junction end. This chain links TRBV5-6 with TRBJ2-1; the D gene is possibly TRBD2 (5 bases). The germline gives CDR1 SGHDT, CDR2 YYEEEE. This CDR3 comprises 13 residues. The CDR3 DNA reads TGTGTCAGCAGCTTGGACCGGAGGAATGAGCAGTTCTTC. Translated, it gives CVSSLDRRNEQFF.

The chain employs TRBV5-1 and TRBJ1-1; perhaps TRBD1 as D (6 bases). The CDR3 runs 15 residues. Trimming shortened V by 4 bases and J by 6 bases, and 19 bases separated the two germline ends. Germline V gene data show CDR1 as SGHRS and CDR2 as YFSETQ. The CDR3 DNA reads TGCGCCAGCAGCGGCCAGGGGCGCTTTCTCTCTGAAGCTTTCTTT. This gives the protein CASSGQGRFLSEAFF.

CDR3 in amino acids: CASSFRGGAWNQPQHF. As DNA, the CDR3 is TGTGCCAGCAGTTTTCGCGGGGGTGCTTGGAATCAGCCCCAGCATTTT. The chain couples TRBV28 to TRBJ1-5, with D possibly TRBD1 on 5 matching bases. Germline V lookup: CDR1 MDHEN, CDR2 SYDVKM. This CDR3 region has 16 residues. V lost 3 bases and J 4 bases, leaving 16 bases between the germline ends.

CDR3 nucleotide sequence: TGCGCCAGCAGCCAATTCGGGGTCTCTGGGGCCAACGTCCTGACTTTC. Translation gives CASSQFGVSGANVLTF. The chain couples TRBV4-1 to TRBJ2-6; tentatively, D is TRBD2 (5 bases). Germline CDR1 is MGHRA and CDR2 is YSYEKL. This CDR3 has 16 residues. Trimming left V 2 bases short and J 0 bases short, with 8 bases between.

The chain uses TRBV5-4 and TRBJ2-5; D is perhaps TRBD1 (5 bases). Trimming cost V 2 bases and J 2 bases, with 16 bases left between them. The CDR3 loop spans 16 amino acids. Germline assignment: CDR1 SGHNT and CDR2 YYREEE (reference sequence). The CDR3 DNA reads as TGTGCCAGCAGCTTCCTCGTCGGGCGGACACAAGAGACCCAGTACTTC. Amino acid sequence: CASSFLVGRTQETQYF. Combining the CDR3 with reference TRBV5-4 and TRBJ2-5 gives the whole variable domain ETGVTQSPTHLIKTRGQQVTLRCSSQSGHNTVSWYQQALGQGPQFIFQYYREEENGRGNFPPRFSGLQFPNYSSELNVNALELDDSALYLCASSFLVGRTQETQYFGPGTRLLVL.

The chain employs TRBV4-1 and TRBJ1-2; D uncertain. The germline V gene encodes CDR1 MGHRA and CDR2 YSYEKL. Trimming removed 2 bases at V and 6 bases at J, with 13 bases between. The CDR3 spans 14 residues. The CDR3 DNA follows: TGCGCCAGCAGCCAATTCGGAGGGAGGGATGGCTACACCTTC. It is translated as CASSQFGGRDGYTF.

The chain recombines TRBV28 with TRBJ1-2; weak D call: TRBD1 (6 bases). With 10 bases removed from V and 0 bases from J, the gap between germline ends came to 15 bases. The germline gives CDR1 MDHEN, CDR2 SYDVKM. CDR3 size: 14 residues. CDR3 sequence: CATNYQGSNYGYTF. CDR3 in DNA: TGTGCCACAAATTACCAGGGGTCTAACTATGGCTACACCTTC.

The chain recombines TRBV6-5 with TRBJ2-1; tentatively, D is TRBD2 (6 bases). CDR1 is MNHEY, CDR2 SVGAGI, per germline. The V end was cut by 6 bases, the J end by 1 base, with 10 bases between. The CDR3 is made up of 14 amino acids. In nucleotides, the CDR3 is TGTGCCAGCAGGGGCGGGACTTCCTACAATGAGCAGTTCTTC. It encodes CASRGGTSYNEQFF.

The rearrangement joins TRBV21-1 to TRBJ2-7; TRBD2 is taken as the D call from the table, unchecked against the DNA. TRBV21-1 is shown as a pseudogene. This CDR3 spans 16 amino acids. The CDR3 loop is CASSLHGGRQRDEQYF. DNA of the CDR3: TGTGCCAGCAGCCTTCATGGAGGGCGTCAAAGGGACGAGCAGTACTTC.

The sample holds one count of this clone. The CDR3, as DNA: TGTGCCAGCAGATTAGCCCTGGGCGGGTCACCCCTCCACTTT. It encodes CASRLALGGSPLHF. The V gene is TRBV6-1, the J gene TRBJ1-6; D is undetermined. Trimming cost V 6 bases and J 10 bases, with 16 bases left between them. The CDR3 totals 14 residues. The V gene's germline CDR1 is MNHNS and CDR2 SASEGT.

J is TRBJ2-1 and V is TRBV19; 8 bases align to TRBD2. In germline, CDR1 is LNHDA, CDR2 SQIVND (reference sequence). Losses at the gene ends were 8 bases for V and 3 bases for J; bases not matched to a gene: 9. CDR3 length equals 15 residues. The CDR3 loop is CASGYGSGSYNEQFF. The CDR3 region has the DNA TGTGCCAGTGGGTACGGAAGCGGGAGCTACAATGAGCAGTTCTTC.

The J gene is TRBJ2-2, the V gene TRBV19, with D perhaps matching TRBD2 (6 bases). The CDR3 covers 14 residues. Trimming removed 3 bases from V and 2 bases from J, with 7 bases in between. The germline CDR1 and CDR2 sequences are LNHDA and SQIVND (reference sequence). Written as DNA, the CDR3 is TGTGCCAGTAGTATGGGGGGTAACACCGGGGAGCTGTTTTTT. Amino acids: CASSMGGNTGELFF.

In its sample, this clone was seen once. The V gene is TRBV6-1, the J gene TRBJ2-2, with D maybe TRBD1 (6 bases). Trimming shortened V by 8 bases and J by 4 bases, and 17 bases separated the two germline ends. Per the germline V gene, CDR1 is MNHNS and CDR2 is SASEGT. The CDR3 length is 15 residues. In DNA form, the CDR3 reads TGTGCCAGCGGAAGGTTGGCCAGGGGCACCGGGGAGCTGTTTTTT. The encoded protein is CASGRLARGTGELFF.

This chain connects TRBV2 to TRBJ2-7; D gene uncertain. Trimming took off 8 bases at V and 4 bases at J, with 9 bases between the two ends. This CDR3 contains 11 residues. Germline V CDR1 and CDR2: SNHLY, FYNNEI. Written as DNA, the CDR3 is TGTGCCAGCTCAAGCAGGTACGAGCAGTACTTC. Its translation: CASSSRYEQYF.

The chain joins TRBV5-1 to TRBJ2-7; weak D call: TRBD2 (7 bases). Per germline, CDR1 SGHRS and CDR2 YFSETQ. CDR3 length: 12 amino acids. The germline V and J ends were trimmed by 7 bases and 7 bases, with 15 bases remaining between them. The CDR3 region has the DNA TGCGCCAGCCGCCCACAGGGAGGGGAGCAGTACTTC. Its protein product is CASRPQGGEQYF.

The CDR3 DNA follows: TGTGCCAGTAGTATAAAGACTAGCGGGAGGGCCGCTTTTGGTACGCAGTATTTT. Translating it yields CASSIKTSGRAAFGTQYF. V usage is TRBV19 and J usage is TRBJ2-3; 14 nucleotides agree with TRBD2. This CDR3 region has 18 residues. Unmatched junction bases numbered 12, after V lost 2 bases and J lost 8 bases. Germline CDR1 LNHDA, CDR2 SQIVND (reference sequence). The whole variable domain, filled in from reference TRBV19 and TRBJ2-3, reads DGGITQSPKYLFRKEGQNVTLSCEQNLNHDAMYWYRQDPGQGLRLIYYSQIVNDFQKGDIAEGYSVSREKKESFPLTVTSAQKNPTAFYLCASSIKTSGRAAFGTQYFGPGTRLTVL.

CDR3: CATAGGMNTEAFF. In DNA, the CDR3 is TGCGCCACTGCGGGGGGAATGAACACTGAAGCTTTCTTT. J is TRBJ1-1 and V is TRBV4-1; TRBD1 might be the D (5 bases). Germline values: CDR1 MGHRA, CDR2 YSYEKL. V was pared by 10 bases and J by 0 bases, with 12 bases between. This CDR3 has 13 amino acids.

The chain joins TRBV7-9 to TRBJ1-2; 9 positions match TRBD1. CDR1 and CDR2 from the germline V gene are SEHNR and FQNEAQ (reference sequence). The CDR3 spans 15 residues. The V segment lost 5 bases and the J segment 7 bases; nucleotides outside the gene matches: 11. The CDR3 protein is CASSPNRDRVSGYTF. For the CDR3, the DNA is TGTGCCAGCAGCCCTAACCGGGACAGGGTGAGTGGCTACACCTTC.